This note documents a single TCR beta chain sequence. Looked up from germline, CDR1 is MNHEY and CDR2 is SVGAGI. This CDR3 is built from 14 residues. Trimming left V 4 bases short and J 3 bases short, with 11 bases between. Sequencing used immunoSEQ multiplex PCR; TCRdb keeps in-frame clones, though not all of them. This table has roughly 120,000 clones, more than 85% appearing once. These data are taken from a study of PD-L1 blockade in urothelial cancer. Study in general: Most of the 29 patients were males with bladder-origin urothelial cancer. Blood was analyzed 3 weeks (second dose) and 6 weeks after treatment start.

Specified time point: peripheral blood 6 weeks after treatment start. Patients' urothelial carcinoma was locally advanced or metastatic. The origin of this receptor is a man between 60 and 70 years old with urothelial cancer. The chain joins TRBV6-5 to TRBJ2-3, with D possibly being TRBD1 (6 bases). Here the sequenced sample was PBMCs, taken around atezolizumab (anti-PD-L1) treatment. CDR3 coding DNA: TGTGCCAGCAGTTGGACAGCAGAAACAGATACGCAGTATTTT. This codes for CASSWTAETDTQYF.